The 32 T cell receptor beta chains below all came from one sample that was sequenced in a study of cytomegalovirus exposure and HLA in healthy donors. Primers: 60 Vbeta forward and 13 Jbeta reverse. Only in-frame clones appear in the TCRdb table, and some are missing; sequencing was by immunoSEQ multiplex PCR. The sample yields 150,000 to 200,000 clones, around four fifths seen once. Sequencing was performed on PBMCs. The source is a woman between 45 and 65 years old in good health and CMV-seropositive.

This clone was detected only once. This rearrangement joins TRBV27 to TRBJ1-2; maybe TRBD1 (5 bases). Germline-derived CDR1 and CDR2 are MNHEY and SMNVEV (reference sequence). The V end lost 3 bases, the J end lost 8 bases, and 10 bases lay between the germline ends. The CDR3 sequence is 12 residues long. The CDR3 bases are TGTGCCAGCAGTTTCCCAGGGAGGGGCTACACCTTC. It is translated as CASSFPGRGYTF.

Comment on this clone: Compared with germline, one end of the junction differs, possibly owing to a read error. This chain uses TRBV28 with TRBJ1-5; 10 nucleotides line up with TRBD1. The length of the CDR3 is 18 residues. Germline V gene data show CDR1 as MDHEN and CDR2 as SYDVKM. CDR3 nucleotides: TGTGCCAGCAGTTTGACCGGGACAGGGGTCATTAGCAATCGGCCCCAGCATTTT. Amino acid sequence: CASSLTGTGVISNRPQHF. The whole variable domain, remainder taken from reference TRBV28 and TRBJ1-5, is DVKVTQSSRYLVKRTGEKVFLECVQDMDHENMFWYRQDPGLGLRLIYFSYDVKMKEKGDIPEGYSVSREKKERFSLILESASTNQTSMYLCASSLTGTGVISNRPQHFGDGTRLSIL.

V usage is TRBV7-8 and J usage is TRBJ1-1; maybe TRBD1 (5 bases). This CDR3 contains 15 residues. V was cut by 5 bases and J by 3 bases, with 16 bases left in between. Per germline, CDR1 SGHVS and CDR2 FQNEAQ. CDR3 protein: CASSRDSIRYTEAFF. The CDR3 coding sequence is TGTGCCAGCAGCCGAGACAGTATTAGGTACACTGAAGCTTTCTTT.

This chain connects TRBV7-8 to TRBJ1-5, with D unresolved. This CDR3 spans 14 amino acids. The V end was cut by 4 bases, the J end by 4 bases, with 11 bases between. CDR1 is SGHVS, CDR2 FQNEAQ, per germline. The CDR3 loop is CASSSVRVNQPQHF. DNA for the CDR3: TGTGCCAGCAGCTCGGTAAGAGTTAATCAGCCCCAGCATTTT. The entire variable domain, with the rest obtained from reference TRBV7-8 and TRBJ1-5, is as follows: GAGVSQSPRYKVAKRGQDVALRCDPISGHVSLFWYQQALGQGPEFLTYFQNEAQLDKSGLPSDRFFAERPEGSVSTLKIQRTQQEDSAVYLCASSSVRVNQPQHFGDGTRLSIL.

The chain employs TRBV4-2 and TRBJ1-2; TRBD1 matches at 8 bases. This CDR3 is built from 17 residues. V shed 3 bases and J 4 bases; nucleotides not matched to a gene: 13. CDR1 and CDR2 (germline): LGHNA, YNFKEQ. This chain's CDR3 is CASSQDPQGQDSYGYTF. The DNA for the CDR3 is TGTGCCAGCAGCCAGGACCCACAGGGACAGGACTCCTATGGCTACACCTTC.

The chain's CDR3 is CASSLVRGPWNEQFF. The DNA of the CDR3 is TGTGCCAGCAGCTTGGTGCGGGGGCCGTGGAATGAGCAGTTCTTC. The chain is built from TRBV7-9 and TRBJ2-1; perhaps TRBD2 as D (7 bases). V was trimmed by 3 bases and J by 7 bases, leaving 16 bases between them. Germline V gene data show CDR1 as SEHNR and CDR2 as FQNEAQ (reference sequence). The CDR3 consists of 15 residues.

As for this clone: At the DNA level, this CDR3 is encoded by other sequences in the same sample as well. The chain uses TRBV19 and TRBJ1-5, with 7 bases fitting TRBD1. Germline V gene sequence: CDR1 LNHDA, CDR2 SQIVND (reference sequence). With V trimmed by 5 bases and J by 2 bases, 3 bases remained unmatched. The CDR3 has 14 amino acids. CDR3 residues: CASSPGGGNQPQHF. CDR3 coding DNA: TGTGCCAGTAGTCCAGGGGGAGGCAATCAGCCCCAGCATTTT.

There are a few counts of this clone. The genes are TRBV6-6 and TRBJ1-4, with D hard to call. Germline lookup yields CDR1 MNHNY and CDR2 SVGAGI (reference sequence). Trimming took off 6 bases at V and 8 bases at J, with 7 bases between the two ends. The length of the CDR3 is 11 residues. The CDR3: CASRVREKLFF. In DNA form, the CDR3 reads TGTGCCAGCAGGGTTCGGGAAAAACTGTTTTTT.

The chain couples TRBV5-5 to TRBJ2-7, with TRBD2 as a possible D gene (5 bases). The germline V and J ends were trimmed by 0 bases and 6 bases, with 16 bases remaining between them. Germline V gene data show CDR1 as SGHKS and CDR2 as YYEKEE (reference sequence). The CDR3 extends over 15 amino acids. In nucleotides, the CDR3 is TGTGCCAGCAGCTTGGAATCTTCGCGTGCGGGCGAGCAGTACTTC. As protein: CASSLESSRAGEQYF. The whole variable domain, remainder taken from reference TRBV5-5 and TRBJ2-7, is DAGVTQSPTHLIKTRGQQVTLRCSPISGHKSVSWYQQVLGQGPQFIFQYYEKEERGRGNFPDRFSARQFPNYSSELNVNALLLGDSALYLCASSLESSRAGEQYFGPGTRLTVT.

This clone was seen a few times. This sequence joins TRBV18 and TRBJ1-3; 7 bases are a match to TRBD1. V was clipped by 1 base and J by 4 bases; unmatched bases: 10. The germline CDR1 and CDR2 sequences are KGHSH and LQKENI. This CDR3 is built from 17 residues. CDR3 residues: CASSPLPDRAEGNTIYF. CDR3 bases: TGTGCCAGCTCACCACTCCCCGACAGGGCAGAAGGAAACACCATATATTTT.

The chain recombines TRBV18 with TRBJ2-7, with 11 bases identical to TRBD2. The CDR3 is made up of 15 amino acids. The V segment lost 4 bases and the J segment 0 bases; nucleotides outside the gene matches: 2. Per germline, CDR1 KGHSH and CDR2 LQKENI. The DNA for the CDR3 is TGTGCCAGCTCACTGCTAGCGGGGGGCTCCTACGAGCAGTACTTC. Translation: CASSLLAGGSYEQYF.

This chain uses TRBV5-1 with TRBJ2-7, with a weak D call TRBD1 (5 bases). The CDR3 loop spans 13 amino acids. Germline CDR1 is SGHRS and CDR2 is YFSETQ. Trimming shortened V by 4 bases and J by 5 bases, and 13 bases separated the two germline ends. In nucleotides, the CDR3 is TGCGCCAGCAGCCTTCAGGGTGGGAACGAGCAGTACTTC. This codes for CASSLQGGNEQYF. Looking up the rest from reference TRBV5-1 and TRBJ2-7 gives the full variable domain: KAGVTQTPRYLIKTRGQQVTLSCSPISGHRSVSWYQQTPGQGLQFLFEYFSETQRNKGNFPGRFSGRQFSNSRSEMNVSTLELGDSALYLCASSLQGGNEQYFGPGTRLTVT.

V usage is TRBV4-3 and J usage is TRBJ2-5, with D possibly matching TRBD2 (5 bases). This CDR3 region has 16 residues. V was trimmed by 3 bases and J by 2 bases, leaving 16 bases between them. Germline V gene lookup returns CDR1 LGHNA and CDR2 YSLEER. The CDR3 spells CASSQAPVAGQETQYF. CDR3 in DNA: TGCGCCAGCAGCCAGGCCCCGGTCGCGGGTCAAGAGACCCAGTACTTC.

The rearrangement joins TRBV7-9 to TRBJ2-4; no reliable D call. Trimming removed 4 bases at V and 2 bases at J, with 18 bases between. The germline V gene encodes CDR1 SEHNR and CDR2 FQNEAQ (reference sequence). The CDR3 sequence is 17 residues long. CDR3 DNA: TGTGCCAGCAGCTCCGTTCACTCCCTTACTACCAAAAACATTCAGTACTTC. Amino acid sequence: CASSSVHSLTTKNIQYF.

CDR3 in DNA: TGCGCCAGCAGCCAAGATTATCCGGGGAACTACGAGCAGTACTTC. As protein: CASSQDYPGNYEQYF. The genes are TRBV4-3 and TRBJ2-5; D perhaps matches TRBD2 (5 bases). The tail of the sequence fits TRBJ2-7 better, so the J call may be wrong. CDR3 length: 15 amino acids. Germline V gene sequence: CDR1 LGHNA, CDR2 YSLEER.

The V and J genes are TRBV19 and TRBJ1-1; D is ambiguous. CDR3 length: 14 residues. The germline V gene encodes CDR1 LNHDA and CDR2 SQIVND (reference sequence). V dropped 3 bases and J dropped 1 base, with 9 bases sitting between them. CDR3 in DNA: TGTGCCAGTAGTATCGAACTCACGAACACTGAAGCTTTCTTT. Translation gives CASSIELTNTEAFF.

The chain links TRBV10-3 to TRBJ1-5; 9 bases are a match to TRBD1. CDR3 size: 15 residues. CDR1 and CDR2 from the germline V gene are ENHRY and SYGVKD. The V and J ends lost 0 bases and 4 bases, in that order; junction bases with no gene match: 1. As DNA, the CDR3 is TGTGCCATCAGTGAGTCGGGACAGGGTAATCAGCCCCAGCATTTT. Encoded protein: CAISESGQGNQPQHF.

This clone was recorded only once. The V call is TRBV5-1, the J call TRBJ1-6, with 7 bases lining up with TRBD1. The germline V gene encodes CDR1 SGHRS and CDR2 YFSETQ. The CDR3 is 18 amino acids. J lost 3 bases, V lost 1 base, and 10 bases had no gene match. This CDR3 is CASSLTEQGTSYNSPLHF. CDR3 DNA: TGCGCCAGCAGCTTGACGGAACAGGGGACCAGCTATAATTCACCCCTCCACTTT.

This sequence joins TRBV14 and TRBJ2-1; TRBD2 might be the D (6 bases). Germline V gene lookup returns CDR1 SGHDN and CDR2 FVKESK. The V and J ends lost 0 bases and 1 base respectively, with 10 bases between them. CDR3 length equals 16 residues. CDR3 protein: CASSQDLGGSYNEQFF. The CDR3 bases are TGTGCCAGCAGCCAAGATCTCGGAGGGTCCTACAATGAGCAGTTCTTC.

The chain couples TRBV7-8 to TRBJ2-3, with 12 bases fitting TRBD2. V gave up 2 bases and J gave up 4 bases; unmatched junction bases: 7. CDR3 size: 17 residues. The germline CDR1 and CDR2 sequences are SGHVS and FQNEAQ. The CDR3 loop reads CASSLTLAGGSSDTQYF. For the CDR3, the DNA is TGTGCCAGCAGCTTAACACTAGCGGGGGGTTCCTCAGATACGCAGTATTTT.

This sequence joins TRBV19 and TRBJ1-1; D is possibly TRBD1 (6 bases). This CDR3 comprises 15 residues. Germline V lookup: CDR1 LNHDA, CDR2 SQIVND (reference sequence). V was cut by 6 bases and J by 0 bases, with 14 bases left in between. The CDR3 sequence: CASREQGSLNTEAFF. Written as DNA, the CDR3 is TGTGCCAGTAGAGAACAGGGAAGTCTGAACACTGAAGCTTTCTTT.

The chain joins TRBV2 to TRBJ2-7; tentatively, D is TRBD1 (5 bases). Germline CDR1 reads SNHLY; CDR2 reads FYNNEI. Trimming took 3 bases from V and 2 from J, leaving 14 bases between them. The CDR3 covers 15 residues. The CDR3 DNA follows: TGTGCCAGCAGTGAGCGACAGTCAAATCCCTACGAGCAGTACTTC. Its translation: CASSERQSNPYEQYF.

The chain joins TRBV29-1 to TRBJ2-7; no definite D call. Deletions cut 0 bases from V and 3 bases from J, with 15 bases between. CDR1 is SQVTM, CDR2 ANQGSEA, per germline. The CDR3 has 15 amino acids. The DNA for the CDR3 is TGCAGCGTTGAAGAGGCGACACGCACAGACTACGAGCAGTACTTC. Protein: CSVEEATRTDYEQYF.

The rearrangement uses TRBV5-1 and TRBJ2-1; D is unresolved. Germline values: CDR1 SGHRS, CDR2 YFSETQ. Trimming pared 4 bases from V and 7 bases from J, leaving 6 bases between. CDR3 size: 11 residues. This chain's CDR3 is CASSQTNEQFF. The CDR3 nucleotides read TGCGCCAGCAGCCAAACAAATGAGCAGTTCTTC.

The CDR3 sequence: CASSLYTGMNTEAFF. The CDR3 region has the DNA TGTGCCAGCAGCCTCTACACAGGGATGAACACTGAAGCTTTCTTT. The rearrangement links TRBV6-1 to TRBJ1-1, with a weak D call TRBD1 (6 bases). Deletions cut 6 bases from V and 0 bases from J, with 14 bases between. Germline V gene sequence: CDR1 MNHNS, CDR2 SASEGT. The CDR3 sequence is 15 residues long.

The CDR3, as DNA: TGTGCCAGCAGCTTGGAGGACCGCAGTCAAGAGACCCAGTACTTC. Translated: CASSLEDRSQETQYF. The genes are TRBV7-9 and TRBJ2-5; a weak D match, TRBD2 (5 bases). This CDR3 has 15 amino acids. V was trimmed by 3 bases and J by 2 bases, leaving 13 bases between them. Germline V CDR1 and CDR2: SEHNR, FQNEAQ (reference sequence).

V gene TRBV6-1 combines with J gene TRBJ2-7; possibly TRBD2 for D (6 bases). The CDR3 contains 14 residues. Per the germline V gene, CDR1 is MNHNS and CDR2 is SASEGT. Between the trimmed V and J ends, which lost 4 bases and 0 bases, there was a span of 10 bases. The CDR3 here is CASSGGGSSYEQYF. CDR3 DNA sequence: TGTGCCAGCAGTGGGGGAGGCAGCTCCTACGAGCAGTACTTC.

The chain recombines TRBV4-3 with TRBJ2-2; D perhaps matches TRBD1 (5 bases). The CDR3 totals 17 residues. Germline lookup yields CDR1 LGHNA and CDR2 YSLEER. V shed 0 bases and J shed 1 base, with 12 bases lying between them. CDR3 protein: CASSQEVFGQNTGELFF. The CDR3 DNA sequence: TGCGCCAGCAGCCAAGAAGTGTTCGGACAGAACACCGGGGAGCTGTTTTTT.

The gene calls are TRBV27 and TRBJ2-5; possibly TRBD1 for D (6 bases). This CDR3 is built from 13 residues. V lost 0 bases to trimming and J lost 5 bases, with 7 bases between them. From germline, CDR1 is MNHEY and CDR2 SMNVEV (reference sequence). The CDR3 nucleotides read TGTGCCAGCAGTTTATCGAGGGGGGAGACCCAGTACTTC. Translating it yields CASSLSRGETQYF.

This chain connects TRBV4-2 to TRBJ1-1; D possibly corresponds to TRBD1 (6 bases). Trimming stripped 0 bases from V and 7 bases from J, with 15 bases between. This CDR3 region has 15 residues. Looked up from germline, CDR1 is LGHNA and CDR2 is YNFKEQ. This chain's CDR3 is CASSQDLRGAVEAFF. The DNA of the CDR3 is TGTGCCAGCAGCCAAGATTTGCGGGGGGCGGTTGAAGCTTTCTTT.

The chain couples TRBV7-6 to TRBJ2-5; D might be TRBD1 (6 bases). Trimming removed 4 bases from V and 3 bases from J, with 15 bases in between. CDR1 and CDR2 from the germline V gene are SGHVS and FNYEAQ. The CDR3 covers 15 residues. The CDR3 nucleotides read TGTGCCAGCAGCTACACGAACTCAGGGGAAGAGACCCAGTACTTC. Amino acids: CASSYTNSGEETQYF.

V gene TRBV25-1 combines with J gene TRBJ2-2, with D tentatively TRBD2 (6 bases). V was shortened by 7 bases and J by 5 bases, with 8 bases between the two germline ends. Germline-derived CDR1 and CDR2 are MGHDK and SYGVNS. The CDR3 is made up of 12 amino acids. The CDR3, as DNA: TGTGCCAGCATAGCGGAGACCGGGGAGCTGTTTTTT. Its protein product is CASIAETGELFF.